This passage covers 21 T cell receptor beta chains from one sample sequenced in a study of vaccination and CD4 T cells after COVID-19. Antigens of these TCRs are unknown. The sample's treatment: approximately nine-day PBMC culture with coronavirus spike peptide pools or control peptides (ViraFEST assay). The Oncomine TCR Beta short-read assay was what sequenced the DNA obtained from cultured CD4+ T cells. Via MiXCR, TCRdb re-called the PCR reads, giving one row per CDR3 protein. The table records approximately 11,000 distinct CDR3 sequences, approximately 40% of them present only once. What was sequenced was CD4+ T cells from blood, cultured in vitro. All receptors come from a human donor who had recovered from COVID-19.

J is TRBJ1-2 and V is TRBV11-3; perhaps TRBD1 as D (6 bases). V was clipped by 5 bases and J by 4 bases, with 20 bases between them. The CDR3 loop spans 16 amino acids. Germline loops: CDR1 SGHNT, CDR2 YENEEA. This CDR3 is CASSHPTGSSVYGYTF. The CDR3 DNA is TGTGCCAGCAGCCATCCTACAGGGTCATCCGTCTATGGCTACACCTTC.

A few counts support this clonotype. This sequence joins TRBV6-1 and TRBJ1-2; 8 bases map to TRBD1. With 5 bases clipped from V and 8 bases from J, the junction kept 4 bases outside the gene matches. The CDR3 has 12 amino acids. Per the germline V gene, CDR1 is MNHNS and CDR2 is SASEGT. Here the CDR3 reads CASSHDRGGYTF. The CDR3 DNA follows: TGTGCCAGCAGTCACGACAGGGGCGGCTACACCTTC.

This clonotype was seen more than once but under ten times. The CDR3 spells CASTPSVGVNQPQHF. CDR3 coding DNA: TGTGCCAGCACCCCTAGTGTGGGGGTCAATCAGCCCCAGCATTTT. This chain joins TRBV6-1 and TRBJ1-5; possibly TRBD1 for D (5 bases). Trimming left V 7 bases short and J 3 bases short, with 16 bases between. This CDR3 has 15 amino acids. CDR1 and CDR2 from the germline V gene are MNHNS and SASEGT.

The chain links TRBV2 to TRBJ1-1, with D maybe TRBD1 (6 bases). Trimming left V 0 bases short and J 2 bases short, with 10 bases between. The CDR3 length is 15 residues. In germline, CDR1 is SNHLY, CDR2 FYNNEI. For the CDR3, the DNA is TGTGCCAGCAGTGAAGCGACAGGCCGAAACACTGAAGCTTTCTTT. Residues: CASSEATGRNTEAFF.

The genes are TRBV27 and TRBJ1-2; maybe TRBD1 (6 bases). The CDR3 covers 17 residues. The V gene lost 6 bases and the J gene lost 8 bases, with 28 bases spanning the gap. Germline values: CDR1 MNHEY, CDR2 SMNVEV (reference sequence). In DNA, the CDR3 is TGTGCCAGCAGGCCTCTCTCCGGGGGCAGGGACCGTGGGGGCTACACCTTC. It is translated as CASRPLSGGRDRGGYTF.

This clonotype has just a few counts. V and J are TRBV20-1 and TRBJ2-5; D remains ambiguous. Germline V gene data show CDR1 as DFQATT and CDR2 as SNEGSKA (reference sequence). This CDR3 has 15 amino acids. Trimming cost V 0 bases and J 0 bases, with 11 bases left between them. In nucleotides, the CDR3 is TGCAGTGCTAGAGAAGGCAGAAATTACCAAGAGACCCAGTACTTC. Protein: CSAREGRNYQETQYF.

This sequence joins TRBV24-1 and TRBJ2-5; 7 nucleotides line up with TRBD2. Unmatched junction bases numbered 7, after V lost 2 bases and J lost 5 bases. From germline, CDR1 is KGHDR and CDR2 SFDVKD. The CDR3 covers 15 residues. The CDR3: CATSDSRTSSETQYF. The CDR3 DNA follows: TGTGCCACCAGTGATTCCCGGACTAGTAGCGAGACCCAGTACTTC.

The CDR3 DNA reads as TGCAGTGCTAGTCCAAGGGGCCGGGAGACCCAGTACTTC. This gives the protein CSASPRGRETQYF. This chain links TRBV20-1 with TRBJ2-5; maybe TRBD1 (5 bases). The CDR3 runs to 13 residues. The V and J ends lost 3 bases and 5 bases respectively, with 13 bases between them. Looked up from germline, CDR1 is DFQATT and CDR2 is SNEGSKA (reference sequence).

A few counts support this clonotype. The chain employs TRBV2 and TRBJ2-7; D is possibly TRBD1 (5 bases). The V gene's germline CDR1 is SNHLY and CDR2 FYNNEI. V lost 4 bases, J lost 2 bases, and 9 bases lay in between. CDR3 size: 13 residues. CDR3 sequence: CASSGAGTYEQYF. In DNA, the CDR3 is TGTGCCAGCAGTGGAGCAGGGACCTACGAGCAGTACTTC.

The chain uses TRBV20-1 and TRBJ2-3, with D uncertain. CDR3 length equals 15 residues. The V gene lost 1 base and the J gene lost 0 bases, with 11 bases spanning the gap. Germline V CDR1 and CDR2: DFQATT, SNEGSKA (reference sequence). DNA for the CDR3: TGCAGTGCTAGAGGAACGGTTAGGAGCACAGATACGCAGTATTTT. It translates to CSARGTVRSTDTQYF.

The chain combines TRBV11-3 with TRBJ2-1, with 11 bases matching TRBD2. V was clipped by 1 base and J by 8 bases; unmatched bases: 19. The CDR3 contains 20 residues. Germline CDR1 and CDR2: SGHNT and YENEEA. The CDR3 DNA is TGTGCCAGCAGCTTAGGGTGGGGTAGCGGGAGGGGAGTGGAAAAGGATGAGCAGTTCTTC. Amino acids: CASSLGWGSGRGVEKDEQFF.

The V and J genes are TRBV20-1 and TRBJ2-5, with 10 bases lining up with TRBD1. V lost 1 base and J lost 6; bases outside the gene matches: 5. This CDR3 comprises 14 residues. Germline assignment: CDR1 DFQATT and CDR2 SNEGSKA (reference sequence). The DNA for the CDR3 is TGCAGTGCTAGAGGGGACAGGGGAGGCAAGACCCAGTACTTC. It encodes CSARGDRGGKTQYF.

This clonotype was seen a handful of times. CDR3 protein: CSARDVLAGYTDTQYF. The CDR3 coding sequence is TGCAGTGCTAGAGATGTACTAGCGGGATACACAGATACGCAGTATTTT. This sequence joins TRBV20-1 and TRBJ2-3, with 10 bases aligning to TRBD2. Germline CDR1 reads DFQATT; CDR2 reads SNEGSKA (reference sequence). After removal of 0 bases from V and 2 bases from J, the junction contained 5 bases not matched to a gene. CDR3 size: 16 residues.

This clonotype is large in the sample. This sequence joins TRBV28 and TRBJ1-2; unclear D gene. From germline, CDR1 is MDHEN and CDR2 SYDVKM. This CDR3 region has 13 residues. Trimming shortened V by 5 bases and J by 3 bases, and 10 bases separated the two germline ends. CDR3 sequence reads: CASSGSGYYGYTF. Here the CDR3 DNA reads TGTGCCAGCAGTGGGTCAGGATACTATGGCTACACCTTC.

V gene TRBV7-2 combines with J gene TRBJ1-1; TRBD1 matches 8 bases. Germline trimming cut 0 bases from V and 2 bases from J; bases unmatched to any gene: 5. The CDR3 spans 16 residues. Germline V gene lookup returns CDR1 SGHTA and CDR2 FQGNSA. The CDR3 region has the DNA TGTGCCAGCAGCTTAGCGGCGACAGGGGCTAACACTGAAGCTTTCTTT. The encoded protein is CASSLAATGANTEAFF.

This clonotype was seen a handful of times. This chain joins TRBV10-3 and TRBJ1-6, with TRBD1 identical over 8 bases. The CDR3 length is 15 residues. Germline loops: CDR1 ENHRY, CDR2 SYGVKD. V was clipped by 6 bases and J by 5 bases; unmatched bases: 6. The CDR3 region is CAIRFGTGHNSPLHF. CDR3 sequence (DNA): TGTGCCATCAGATTTGGGACAGGCCATAATTCACCCCTCCACTTT.

This chain joins TRBV28 and TRBJ1-6; no clear D. Trimming took off 3 bases at V and 10 bases at J, with 7 bases between the two ends. Germline V CDR1 and CDR2: MDHEN, SYDVKM. The CDR3 contains 12 residues. Written as DNA, the CDR3 is TGTGCCAGCAGTTTCCTGGGGTCACCCCTCCACTTT. It codes for CASSFLGSPLHF.

For this clonotype: It is likely a read error, because the conserved phenylalanine at the end of the CDR3 is missing. V and J are TRBV5-1 and TRBJ2-5; TRBD1 might be the D (7 bases). The CDR3 length is 15 residues. Trimming stripped 0 bases from V and 5 bases from J, with 14 bases between. The germline CDR1 and CDR2 sequences are SGHRS and YFSETQ. Here the CDR3 DNA reads TGCGCCAGCAGCTTGGCCGGAGGGGGCGAGGAGACCCAGTACCTC. It specifies CASSLAGGGEETQYL.

About this clonotype: Sequence at one end of the junction differs from germline and may be a read error. This chain links TRBV12-3 or TRBV12-4 with TRBJ2-1; D is possibly TRBD1 or TRBD2 (5 bases each). The length of the CDR3 is 12 residues. The CDR3 nucleotides are TGTGCCAGCAGTTACGGGACCCCGTGGGGGATCTTC. It translates to CASSYGTPWGIF.

The chain combines TRBV7-9 with TRBJ1-4; D is ambiguous. Germline CDR1 is SEHNR and CDR2 is FQNEAQ (reference sequence). Trimming cost V 5 bases and J 0 bases, with 16 bases left between them. The CDR3 has 17 amino acids. CDR3 sequence: CASSPARSSTTNEKLFF. The DNA for the CDR3 is TGTGCCAGCAGCCCGGCAAGGTCCTCTACAACTAATGAAAAACTGTTTTTT.

V is TRBV5-1 and J is TRBJ2-7, with 8 bases identical to TRBD1. Looked up from germline, CDR1 is SGHRS and CDR2 is YFSETQ. J gave up 2 bases and V 3 bases, and 4 bases lay outside the gene matches. The CDR3 consists of 14 residues. CDR3: CASSSSTGAYEQYF. The DNA for the CDR3 is TGCGCCAGCAGCTCCTCGACAGGGGCCTACGAGCAGTACTTC. Looking up the rest from reference TRBV5-1 and TRBJ2-7 gives the full variable domain: KAGVTQTPRYLIKTRGQQVTLSCSPISGHRSVSWYQQTPGQGLQFLFEYFSETQRNKGNFPGRFSGRQFSNSRSEMNVSTLELGDSALYLCASSSSTGAYEQYFGPGTRLTVT.